What follows are 8 T cell receptor beta chains derived from one specimen sequenced in a study of metastatic and nonmetastatic thyroid tumors. Through MiXCR, TCRdb re-clonotyped the PCR reads. The sample gives 35,000 to 40,000 clones, around 28% of which show up once; about a tenth is in the top ten. No patient had received any treatment before thyroid surgery. The source material was blood. The receptor source for this set is a male donor with papillary thyroid cancer or a benign thyroid nodule (not recorded which). Some clones in this sample may be carry-over from other donors' samples.

This clone was counted ten times or more. The chain carries TRBV7-3 and TRBJ2-7, with a tentative D call TRBD1 (5 bases). The germline gives CDR1 SGHTA, CDR2 FQGTGA. The CDR3 loop spans 13 amino acids. The germline V and J ends were trimmed by 5 bases and 4 bases, with 12 bases remaining between them. This chain's CDR3 is CASSTYQGYEQYF. As DNA, the CDR3 is TGTGCCAGCAGCACCTACCAGGGTTACGAGCAGTACTTC.

This clone was observed a few times. This sequence joins TRBV19 and TRBJ2-7; possible D gene TRBD2, 6 bases. This CDR3 spans 14 amino acids. Germline values: CDR1 LNHDA, CDR2 SQIVND (reference sequence). V lost 5 bases, J lost 0 bases, and 11 bases lay in between. DNA for the CDR3: TGTGCCAGTAGTCCTCGGGGAGGCTCCTACGAGCAGTACTTC. It yields the protein CASSPRGGSYEQYF. Full variable domain (outside the CDR3, taken from reference TRBV19 and TRBJ2-7): DGGITQSPKYLFRKEGQNVTLSCEQNLNHDAMYWYRQDPGQGLRLIYYSQIVNDFQKGDIAEGYSVSREKKESFPLTVTSAQKNPTAFYLCASSPRGGSYEQYFGPGTRLTVT.

This clone was counted between two and nine times. V gene TRBV6-2 or TRBV6-3 combines with J gene TRBJ2-7, with D perhaps TRBD2 (7 bases). Germline values: CDR1 MNHEY, CDR2 SVGEGT. The length of the CDR3 is 14 residues. Trimming removed 10 bases from V and 0 bases from J, with 16 bases in between. CDR3: CATRGAGDSYEQYF. The DNA for the CDR3 is TGTGCCACCCGGGGGGCAGGGGACTCCTACGAGCAGTACTTC.

This clone was seen repeatedly, ten times or more. The V gene is TRBV5-1, the J gene TRBJ1-6; possibly TRBD1 for D (5 bases). The CDR3 sequence is 13 residues long. The V end lost 4 bases, the J end lost 8 bases, and 10 bases lay between the germline ends. Germline V lookup: CDR1 SGHRS, CDR2 YFSETQ. In DNA, the CDR3 is TGCGCCAGCAGCCCGACAGCTGATTCACCCCTCCACTTT. It is translated as CASSPTADSPLHF.

This clone was recorded many times. V is TRBV19 and J is TRBJ2-1; 10 positions agree with TRBD1. Germline loops: CDR1 LNHDA, CDR2 SQIVND (reference sequence). Unmatched junction bases numbered 0, after V lost 3 bases and J lost 4 bases. The CDR3 extends over 14 amino acids. The CDR3 DNA reads TGTGCCAGTAGTATGGGACAGGGGTACAATGAGCAGTTCTTC. Amino acids: CASSMGQGYNEQFF. Supplemented by reference TRBV19 and TRBJ2-1, the full variable domain reads DGGITQSPKYLFRKEGQNVTLSCEQNLNHDAMYWYRQDPGQGLRLIYYSQIVNDFQKGDIAEGYSVSREKKESFPLTVTSAQKNPTAFYLCASSMGQGYNEQFFGPGTRLTVL.

By share of the sample, this clone is medium-sized. The CDR3 protein is CASSRSGSGYEQYF. DNA of the CDR3: TGTGCCAGCAGCCGTAGCGGGAGCGGTTACGAGCAGTACTTC. The rearrangement links TRBV12-3 or TRBV12-4 to TRBJ2-7; the match to TRBD2 covers 9 bases. V lost 6 bases, J lost 4 bases, and 7 bases stayed unmatched. This CDR3 comprises 14 residues.

This clone was counted only a few times. The chain combines TRBV5-1 with TRBJ1-1; TRBD1 matches 9 bases. Germline loops: CDR1 SGHRS, CDR2 YFSETQ. This CDR3 is built from 15 residues. The junction had 7 bases not matched to a gene; V was cut back by 4 bases and J by 3 bases. CDR3 nucleotide sequence: TGCGCCAGCAGCCCGGGACAGGGCAGGGACACTGAAGCTTTCTTT. Encoded protein: CASSPGQGRDTEAFF. Full variable domain (missing parts from reference TRBV5-1 and TRBJ1-1): KAGVTQTPRYLIKTRGQQVTLSCSPISGHRSVSWYQQTPGQGLQFLFEYFSETQRNKGNFPGRFSGRQFSNSRSEMNVSTLELGDSALYLCASSPGQGRDTEAFFGQGTRLTVV.

V gene TRBV18 combines with J gene TRBJ2-7; TRBD1 matches 9 bases. CDR3 length: 13 residues. CDR1 and CDR2 from the germline V gene are KGHSH and LQKENI. V shed 3 bases, J shed 5 bases, and the junction held 2 bases outside the gene matches. CDR3 loop: CASSPGTGNEQYF. The CDR3 DNA is TGTGCCAGCTCACCTGGGACAGGGAACGAGCAGTACTTC.